This entry concerns a single TCR beta chain. It lacks a known antigen. No much larger clone is present one base from it, and per-base qualities are unavailable. The germline V gene supplies CDR1 SGHDT and CDR2 YYEEEE. The CDR3, cysteine through phenylalanine, is 15 amino acids long. The sequence is cut down to CDR3 DNA, 45 bases in frame from base 1. V is shortened by 5 bases, J by 6 bases, and the region joining them spans 15 bases. The sample originates from a study of blood T cell repertoires in COVID-19 (dated by TCRdb to the early 2020s). Study-wide context: The collaborator samples originated in the United States, Italy and Spain and spanned the acute and convalescent phases of COVID-19. The material from the prospective study consisted of cDNA or gDNA derived from T cells, B-cell-depleted T cells, or PBMCs. The sample metadata nearly always contained a de-identified subject ID, COVID-19 status, age in years and sex. The repertoires were made available in a free public database intended to serve as a resource for research on the immune response to SARS-CoV-2. Where HLA class I and class II types were available, the types were taken from metadata supplied by the sample provider, not from assay-based typing. Subjects who had been exposed to COVID-19, were actively infected with it, or had recovered from it provided the deeply sampled blood TCRbeta repertoires that made up the dataset. The samples were drawn from two sources: the first 160 participants of the ongoing ImmuneRACE study, and 1,200 or so subjects contributed by 6 global collaborators. Broad study findings and their caveats: The amount of clinical and demographic metadata varied by source and participant and was provided uncurated.

Collaborating institutions collected whole blood in K2EDTA tubes following their own protocols. For TCRbeta analysis, collaborator samples were shipped as frozen whole blood, as isolated PBMCs, or as DNA extracted from either sample type. TCRbeta CDR3 regions were amplified from genomic DNA by means of the immunoSEQ Assay, a bias-controlled multiplex PCR. Concerning the study's data processing: The number of nucleated cells in each sample was estimated by amplification of reference gene primers within the assay. To quantify the absolute abundance of each unique TCRbeta CDR3 rearrangement, sequence reads were collapsed and filtered. For each sample, productive Simpson clonality was calculated as the square root of Simpson's diversity index over productive rearrangements. The table was pulled from immuneACCESS by TCRdb, which kept in-frame rearrangements only. Such tables lose some clones; where checked, under half of the loss comes from unresolved V genes, and the rest has no known cause. The D gene and trimming were derived from the DNA, and the V and J assignments and clone size from that table. The sample includes around 100,000 clones, with 75% to 95% observed a single time. The ten largest clones add up to around 4.4% of the sample.

Recombination joined TRBV5-6 with TRBJ1-6; a tentative D call is TRBD1 (5 bases match). The sequence was obtained from a man aged 18 to 35 with acute or convalescent COVID-19. Sequenced: peripheral blood. For the CDR3, the sequence is CASRTWGNFNSPLHF. The nucleotide sequence reads TGTGCCAGCAGGACGTGGGGCAATTTTAATTCACCCCTCCACTTT.